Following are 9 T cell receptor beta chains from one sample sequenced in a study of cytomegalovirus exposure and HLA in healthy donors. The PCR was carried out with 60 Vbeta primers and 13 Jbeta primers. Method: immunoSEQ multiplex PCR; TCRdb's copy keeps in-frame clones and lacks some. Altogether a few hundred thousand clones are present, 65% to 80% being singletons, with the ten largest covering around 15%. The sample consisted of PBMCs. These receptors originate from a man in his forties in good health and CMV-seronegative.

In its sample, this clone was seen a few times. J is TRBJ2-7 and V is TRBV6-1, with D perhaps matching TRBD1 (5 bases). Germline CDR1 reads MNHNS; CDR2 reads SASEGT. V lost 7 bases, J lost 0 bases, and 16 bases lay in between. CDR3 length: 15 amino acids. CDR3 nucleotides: TGTGCCAGCAATGTCGAGCAGACAGTCTCCTACGAGCAGTACTTC. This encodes CASNVEQTVSYEQYF.

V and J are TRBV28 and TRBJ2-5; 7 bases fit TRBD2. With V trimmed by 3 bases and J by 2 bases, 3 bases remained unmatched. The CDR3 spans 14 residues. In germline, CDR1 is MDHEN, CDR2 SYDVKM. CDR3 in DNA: TGTGCCAGCAGTTTGTCAGCGGGGCAAGAGACCCAGTACTTC. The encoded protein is CASSLSAGQETQYF. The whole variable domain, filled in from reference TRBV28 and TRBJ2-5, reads DVKVTQSSRYLVKRTGEKVFLECVQDMDHENMFWYRQDPGLGLRLIYFSYDVKMKEKGDIPEGYSVSREKKERFSLILESASTNQTSMYLCASSLSAGQETQYFGPGTRLLVL.

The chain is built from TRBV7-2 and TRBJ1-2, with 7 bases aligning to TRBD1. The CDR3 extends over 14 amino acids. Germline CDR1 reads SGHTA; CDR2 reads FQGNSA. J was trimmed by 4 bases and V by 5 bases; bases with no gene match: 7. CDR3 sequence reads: CASSARQGGYGYTF. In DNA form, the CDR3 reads TGTGCCAGCAGCGCCCGACAGGGTGGCTATGGCTACACCTTC.

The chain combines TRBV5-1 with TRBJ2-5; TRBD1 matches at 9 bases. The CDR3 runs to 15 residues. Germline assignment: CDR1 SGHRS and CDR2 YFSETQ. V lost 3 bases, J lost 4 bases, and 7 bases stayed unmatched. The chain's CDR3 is CASSSGQGMGETQYF. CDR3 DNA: TGCGCCAGCAGCTCCGGACAGGGGATGGGAGAGACCCAGTACTTC. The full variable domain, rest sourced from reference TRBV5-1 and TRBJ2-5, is KAGVTQTPRYLIKTRGQQVTLSCSPISGHRSVSWYQQTPGQGLQFLFEYFSETQRNKGNFPGRFSGRQFSNSRSEMNVSTLELGDSALYLCASSSGQGMGETQYFGPGTRLLVL.

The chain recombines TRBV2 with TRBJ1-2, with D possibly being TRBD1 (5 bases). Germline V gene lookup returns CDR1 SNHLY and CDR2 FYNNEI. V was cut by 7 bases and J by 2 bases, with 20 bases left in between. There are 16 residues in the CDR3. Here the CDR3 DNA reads TGTGCCAGCACCCCAGGGTATGGCAGGGAAAACTATGGCTACACCTTC. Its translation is CASTPGYGRENYGYTF.

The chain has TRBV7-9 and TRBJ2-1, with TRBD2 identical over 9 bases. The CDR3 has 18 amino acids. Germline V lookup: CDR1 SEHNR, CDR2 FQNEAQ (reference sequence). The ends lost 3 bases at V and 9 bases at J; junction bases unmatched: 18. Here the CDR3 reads CASSFSAREGAGGREQFF. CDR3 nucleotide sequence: TGTGCCAGCAGCTTTAGCGCACGGGAGGGCGCGGGGGGGCGTGAGCAGTTCTTC.

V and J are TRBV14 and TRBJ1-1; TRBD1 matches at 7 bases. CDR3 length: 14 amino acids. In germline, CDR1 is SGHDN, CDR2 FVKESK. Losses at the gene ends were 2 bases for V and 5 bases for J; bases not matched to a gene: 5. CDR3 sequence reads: CASSQSTGTTEAFF. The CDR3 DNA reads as TGTGCCAGCAGCCAATCGACAGGGACGACTGAAGCTTTCTTT. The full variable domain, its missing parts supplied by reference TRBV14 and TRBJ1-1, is EAGVTQFPSHSVIEKGQTVTLRCDPISGHDNLYWYRRVMGKEIKFLLHFVKESKQDESGMPNNRFLAERTGGTYSTLKVQPAELEDSGVYFCASSQSTGTTEAFFGQGTRLTVV.

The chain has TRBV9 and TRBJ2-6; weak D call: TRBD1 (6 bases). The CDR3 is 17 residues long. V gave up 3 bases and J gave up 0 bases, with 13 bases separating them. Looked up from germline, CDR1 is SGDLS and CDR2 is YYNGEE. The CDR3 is CASSADRLLSGANVLTF. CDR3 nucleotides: TGTGCCAGCAGCGCCGACAGGCTACTCTCTGGGGCCAACGTCCTGACTTTC.

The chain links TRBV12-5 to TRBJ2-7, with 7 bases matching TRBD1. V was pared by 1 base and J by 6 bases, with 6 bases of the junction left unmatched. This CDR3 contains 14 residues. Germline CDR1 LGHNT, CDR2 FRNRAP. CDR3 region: CASGLGGQTGEQYF. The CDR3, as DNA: TGTGCTAGTGGTTTGGGGGGACAGACAGGCGAGCAGTACTTC.